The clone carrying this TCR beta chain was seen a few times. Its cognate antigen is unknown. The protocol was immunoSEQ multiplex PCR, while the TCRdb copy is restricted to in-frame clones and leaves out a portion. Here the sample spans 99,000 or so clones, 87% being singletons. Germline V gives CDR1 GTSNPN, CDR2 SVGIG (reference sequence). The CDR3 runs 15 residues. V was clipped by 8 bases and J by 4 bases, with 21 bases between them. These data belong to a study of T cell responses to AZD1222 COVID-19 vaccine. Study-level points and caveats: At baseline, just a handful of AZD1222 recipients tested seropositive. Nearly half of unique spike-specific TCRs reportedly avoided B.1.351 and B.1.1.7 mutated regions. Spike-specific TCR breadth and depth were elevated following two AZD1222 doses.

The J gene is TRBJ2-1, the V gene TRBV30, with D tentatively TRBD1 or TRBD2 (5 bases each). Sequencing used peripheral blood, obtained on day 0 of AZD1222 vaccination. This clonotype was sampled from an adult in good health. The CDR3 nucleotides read TGTGCCGCCCACTTAGGGGTGAGAGGGTACAATGAGCAGTTCTTC. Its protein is CAAHLGVRGYNEQFF.